The T cell receptor (beta chain) described here comes from a study of blood T cell repertoires in COVID-19. Study context: The origin of the acute and convalescent COVID-19 samples was the United States, Italy and Spain.

CDR1 and CDR2 from the germline V gene are MNHEY and SMNVEV (reference sequence). The J segment lost 0 bases and the V segment lost 5 bases, leaving 6 bases of the junction unmatched. This CDR3 region has 16 residues. Study members were between about 18 and 89 years old and lived in over 20 US regions. Original handling: Cell counts per sample came from amplifying reference gene primers. Sequenced by immunoSEQ multiplex PCR; TCRdb stores in-frame clones only, minus some. Clonal size and the V and J genes are those of that table, whereas D and trimming came from the DNA. The profile shows roughly 170,000 clones, 78% of them singletons.

The sequencing sample was made of PBMCs or T cells enriched from blood (not recorded which). The rearrangement joins TRBV27 to TRBJ2-7; 11 bases are shared with TRBD2. The TCR sequence derives from a woman aged 45 to 65 who had recovered from COVID-19. CDR3 DNA: TGTGCCAGCAGTAGACTAGCGGGGTCTAGCTCCTACGAGCAGTACTTC. The encoded protein is CASSRLAGSSSYEQYF.